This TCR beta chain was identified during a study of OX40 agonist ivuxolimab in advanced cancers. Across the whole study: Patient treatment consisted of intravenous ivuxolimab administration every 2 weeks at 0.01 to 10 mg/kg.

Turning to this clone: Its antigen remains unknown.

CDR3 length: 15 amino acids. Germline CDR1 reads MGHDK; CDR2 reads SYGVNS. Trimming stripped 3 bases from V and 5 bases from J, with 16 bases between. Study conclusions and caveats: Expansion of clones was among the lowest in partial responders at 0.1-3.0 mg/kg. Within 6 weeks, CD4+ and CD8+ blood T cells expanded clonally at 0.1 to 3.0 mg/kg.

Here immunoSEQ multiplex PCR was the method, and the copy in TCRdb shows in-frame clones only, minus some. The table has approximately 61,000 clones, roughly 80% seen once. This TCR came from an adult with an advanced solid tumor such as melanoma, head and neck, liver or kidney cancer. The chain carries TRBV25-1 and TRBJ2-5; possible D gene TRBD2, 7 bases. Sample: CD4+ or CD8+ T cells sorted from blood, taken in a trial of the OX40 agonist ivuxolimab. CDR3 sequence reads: CASSDGRGAGETQYF. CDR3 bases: TGTGCCAGCAGTGATGGCCGGGGGGCGGGGGAGACCCAGTACTTC. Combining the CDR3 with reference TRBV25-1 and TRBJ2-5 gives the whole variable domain EADIYQTPRYLVIGTGKKITLECSQTMGHDKMYWYQQDPGMELHLIHYSYGVNSTEKGDLSSESTVSRIRTEHFPLTLESARPSHTSQYLCASSDGRGAGETQYFGPGTRLLVL.